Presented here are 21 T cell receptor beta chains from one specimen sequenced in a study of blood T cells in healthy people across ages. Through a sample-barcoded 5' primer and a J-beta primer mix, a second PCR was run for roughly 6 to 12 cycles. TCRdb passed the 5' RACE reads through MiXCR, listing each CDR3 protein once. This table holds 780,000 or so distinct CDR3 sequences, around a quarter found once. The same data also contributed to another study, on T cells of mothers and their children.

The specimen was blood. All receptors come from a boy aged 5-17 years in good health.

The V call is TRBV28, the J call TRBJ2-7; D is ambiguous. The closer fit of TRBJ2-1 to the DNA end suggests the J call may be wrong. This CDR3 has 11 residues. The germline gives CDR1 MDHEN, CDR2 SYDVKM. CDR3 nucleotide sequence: TGTGCCAGCCAGGACCACAATGAGCAGTTCTTC. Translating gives CASQDHNEQFF.

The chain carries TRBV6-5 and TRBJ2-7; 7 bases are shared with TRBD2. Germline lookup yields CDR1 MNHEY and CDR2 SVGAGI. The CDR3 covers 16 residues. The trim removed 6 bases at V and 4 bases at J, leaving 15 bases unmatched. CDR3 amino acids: CASSPTGTGGLYEQYF. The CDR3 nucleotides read TGTGCCAGCAGCCCTACCGGGACGGGGGGTTTGTACGAGCAGTACTTC.

CDR3 sequence (DNA): TGTGCCAGCAGCTTGGGAATCCCTGGAAACACCATATATTTT. This translates into CASSLGIPGNTIYF. The V gene is TRBV5-6, the J gene TRBJ1-3; no reliable D call. Germline CDR1 SGHDT, CDR2 YYEEEE. The CDR3 length is 14 residues. Trimming removed 0 bases from V and 2 bases from J, with 6 bases in between.

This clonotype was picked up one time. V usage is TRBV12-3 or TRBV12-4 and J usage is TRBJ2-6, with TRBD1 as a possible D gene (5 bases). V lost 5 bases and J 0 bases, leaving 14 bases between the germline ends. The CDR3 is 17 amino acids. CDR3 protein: CASSLRPGHSGANVLTF. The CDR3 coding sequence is TGTGCCAGCAGTCTAAGGCCAGGGCACTCTGGGGCCAACGTCCTGACTTTC.

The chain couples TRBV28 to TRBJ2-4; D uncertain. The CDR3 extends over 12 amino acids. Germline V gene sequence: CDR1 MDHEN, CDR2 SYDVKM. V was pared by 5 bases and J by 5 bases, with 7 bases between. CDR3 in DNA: TGTGCCAGCAGTCATCCCGAAAACATTCAGTACTTC. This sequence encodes CASSHPENIQYF.

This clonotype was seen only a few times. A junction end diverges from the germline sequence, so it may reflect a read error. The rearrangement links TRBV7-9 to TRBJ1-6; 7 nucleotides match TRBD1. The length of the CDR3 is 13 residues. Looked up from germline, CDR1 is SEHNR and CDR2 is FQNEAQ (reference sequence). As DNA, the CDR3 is TGTACCAGCAGCTTATTTCAGGGGGCACCCCTCCACTTT. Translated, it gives CTSSLFQGAPLHF.

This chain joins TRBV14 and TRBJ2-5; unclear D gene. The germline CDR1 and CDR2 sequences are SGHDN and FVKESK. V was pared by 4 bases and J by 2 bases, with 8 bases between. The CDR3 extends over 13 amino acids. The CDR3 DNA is TGTGCCAGCAGCCCACTAATGCAAGAGACCCAGTACTTC. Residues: CASSPLMQETQYF.

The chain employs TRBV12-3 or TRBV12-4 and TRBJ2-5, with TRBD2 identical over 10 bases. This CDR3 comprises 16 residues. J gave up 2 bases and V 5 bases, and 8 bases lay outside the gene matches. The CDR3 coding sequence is TGTGCCAGCAGTCCGCCTAGCGGGGGCCCTCAAGAGACCCAGTACTTC. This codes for CASSPPSGGPQETQYF.

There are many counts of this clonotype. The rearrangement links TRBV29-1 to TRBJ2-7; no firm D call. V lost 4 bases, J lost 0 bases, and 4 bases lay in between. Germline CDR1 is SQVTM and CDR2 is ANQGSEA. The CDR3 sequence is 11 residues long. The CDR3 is CSVADSYEQYF. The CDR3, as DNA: TGCAGCGTTGCTGACTCCTACGAGCAGTACTTC.

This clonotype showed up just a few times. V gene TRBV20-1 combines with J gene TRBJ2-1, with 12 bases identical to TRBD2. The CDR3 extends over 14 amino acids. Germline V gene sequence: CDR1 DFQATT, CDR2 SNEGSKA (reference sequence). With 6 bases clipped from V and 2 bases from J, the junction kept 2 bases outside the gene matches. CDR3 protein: CSARTSGTYNEQFF. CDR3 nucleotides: TGCAGTGCGAGGACTAGCGGGACCTACAATGAGCAGTTCTTC.

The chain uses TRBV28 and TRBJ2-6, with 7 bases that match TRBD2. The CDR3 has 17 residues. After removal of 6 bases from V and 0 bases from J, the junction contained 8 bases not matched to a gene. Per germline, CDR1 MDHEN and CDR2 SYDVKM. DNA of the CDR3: TGTGCCAGCAGGGGGGGGACGCTTGGCTCTGGGGCCAACGTCCTGACTTTC. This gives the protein CASRGGTLGSGANVLTF.

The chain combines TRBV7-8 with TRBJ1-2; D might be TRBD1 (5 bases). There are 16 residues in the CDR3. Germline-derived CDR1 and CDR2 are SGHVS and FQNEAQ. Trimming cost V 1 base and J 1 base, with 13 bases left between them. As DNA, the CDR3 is TGTGCCAGCAGCTTAGAGGACGGGGGAGTTAACTATGGCTACACCTTC. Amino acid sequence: CASSLEDGGVNYGYTF.

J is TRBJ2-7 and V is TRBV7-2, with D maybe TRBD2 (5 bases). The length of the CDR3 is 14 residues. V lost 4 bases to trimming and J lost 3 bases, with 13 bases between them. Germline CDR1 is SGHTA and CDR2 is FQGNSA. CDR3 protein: CTSSSGVGYYEQYF. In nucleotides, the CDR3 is TGTACCAGCAGCTCCGGGGTGGGTTACTACGAGCAGTACTTC. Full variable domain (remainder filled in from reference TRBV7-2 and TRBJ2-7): GAGVSQSPSNKVTEKGKDVELRCDPISGHTALYWYRQSLGQGLEFLIYFQGNSAPDKSGLPSDRFSAERTGGSVSTLTIQRTQQEDSAVYLCTSSSGVGYYEQYFGPGTRLTVT.

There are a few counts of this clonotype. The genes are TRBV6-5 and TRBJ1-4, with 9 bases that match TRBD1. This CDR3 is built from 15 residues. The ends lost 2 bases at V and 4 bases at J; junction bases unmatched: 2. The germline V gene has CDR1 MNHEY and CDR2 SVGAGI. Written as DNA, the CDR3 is TGTGCCAGCAGTTACGGGGGACAGGGTAATGAAAAACTGTTTTTT. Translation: CASSYGGQGNEKLFF.

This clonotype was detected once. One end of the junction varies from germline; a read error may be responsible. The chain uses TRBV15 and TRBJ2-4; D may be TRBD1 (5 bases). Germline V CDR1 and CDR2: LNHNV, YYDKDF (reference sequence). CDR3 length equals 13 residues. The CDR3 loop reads CATSRQLENIEYF. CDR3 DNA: TGTGCCACCAGCCGACAGCTCGAAAACATTGAGTACTTC.

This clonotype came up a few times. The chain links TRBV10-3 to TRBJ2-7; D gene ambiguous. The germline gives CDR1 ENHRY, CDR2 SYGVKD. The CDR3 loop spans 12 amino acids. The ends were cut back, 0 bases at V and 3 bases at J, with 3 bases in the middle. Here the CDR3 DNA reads TGTGCCATCAGTGAGTCATTCTACGAGCAGTACTTC. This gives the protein CAISESFYEQYF.

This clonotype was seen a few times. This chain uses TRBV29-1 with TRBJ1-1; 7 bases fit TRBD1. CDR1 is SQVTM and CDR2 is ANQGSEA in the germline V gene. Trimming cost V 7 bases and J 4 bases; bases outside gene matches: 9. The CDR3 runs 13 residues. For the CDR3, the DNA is TGCAGCGCTCGAACAGGGGCCGCCACTGAAGCTTTCTTT. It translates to CSARTGAATEAFF.

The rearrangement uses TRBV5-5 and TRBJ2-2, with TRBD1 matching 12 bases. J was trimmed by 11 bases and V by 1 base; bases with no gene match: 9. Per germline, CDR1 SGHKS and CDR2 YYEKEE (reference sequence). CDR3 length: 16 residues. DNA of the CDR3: TGTGCCAGCAGCTTGCGGACCGGGACAGGGGGCCGAGAGCTGTTTTTT. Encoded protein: CASSLRTGTGGRELFF.

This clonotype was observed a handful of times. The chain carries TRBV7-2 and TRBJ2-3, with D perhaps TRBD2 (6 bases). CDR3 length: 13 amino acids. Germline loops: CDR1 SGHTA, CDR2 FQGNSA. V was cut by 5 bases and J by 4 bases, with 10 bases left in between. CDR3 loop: CASSTGGADTQYF. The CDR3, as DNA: TGTGCCAGCAGCACCGGAGGGGCAGATACGCAGTATTTT.

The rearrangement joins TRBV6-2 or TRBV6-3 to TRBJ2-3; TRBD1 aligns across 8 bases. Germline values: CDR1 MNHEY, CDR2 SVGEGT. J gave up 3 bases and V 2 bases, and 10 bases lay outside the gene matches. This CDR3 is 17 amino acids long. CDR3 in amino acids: CASSYLSGQGRTDTQYF. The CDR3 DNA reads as TGTGCCAGCAGTTACCTTAGTGGACAGGGAAGGACAGATACGCAGTATTTT.

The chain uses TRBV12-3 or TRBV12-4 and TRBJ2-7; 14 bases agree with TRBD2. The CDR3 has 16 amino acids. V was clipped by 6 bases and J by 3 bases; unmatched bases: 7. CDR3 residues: CASRLTSGRARYEQYF. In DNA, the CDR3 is TGTGCCAGCAGGTTGACTAGCGGGAGGGCCCGCTACGAGCAGTACTTC.